This T cell receptor (beta chain) is drawn from a study of blood T cell repertoires in COVID-19. Study-wide background: There were acute and convalescent COVID-19 samples, and they came from the United States, Italy and Spain. Sample material is recorded as cDNA or gDNA derived from T cells, B-cell-depleted T cells, or PBMCs.

The germline V gene encodes CDR1 SQVTM and CDR2 ANQGSEA. This CDR3 contains 12 residues. Deletions cut 6 bases from V and 7 bases from J, with 15 bases between. Authors' analysis steps: Reference gene primers were amplified, and this amplification served to estimate nucleated cell counts. Libraries were prepared by immunoSEQ multiplex PCR; TCRdb keeps only in-frame clonotypes and omits some of them. D and trimming were read from the DNA, whereas the V and J calls and clone size are those reported in that table. Here the sample spans 120,000 to 150,000 clones, around four fifths being singletons. The chain couples TRBV29-1 to TRBJ2-5; tentatively, D is TRBD1 (8 bases). This clonotype was obtained from a human donor in a cohort sampled during active COVID-19. The sequencing sample was made of peripheral blood. The CDR3 loop reads CSVDRAGATQYF. CDR3 sequence (DNA): TGCAGCGTGGACAGGGCGGGGGCGACCCAGTACTTC.